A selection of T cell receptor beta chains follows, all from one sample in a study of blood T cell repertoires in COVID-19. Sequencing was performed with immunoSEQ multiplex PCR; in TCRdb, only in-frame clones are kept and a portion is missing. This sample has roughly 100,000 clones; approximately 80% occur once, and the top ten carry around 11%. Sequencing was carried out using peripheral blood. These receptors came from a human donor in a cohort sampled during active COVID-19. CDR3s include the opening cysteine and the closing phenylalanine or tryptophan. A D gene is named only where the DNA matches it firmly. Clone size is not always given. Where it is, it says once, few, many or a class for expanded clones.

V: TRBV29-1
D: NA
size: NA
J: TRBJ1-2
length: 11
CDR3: CSSGGSYGYTF
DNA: TGCAGCTCTGGAGGGAGCTATGGCTACACCTTC

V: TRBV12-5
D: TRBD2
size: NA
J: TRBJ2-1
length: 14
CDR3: CASGWGGSSNEQFF
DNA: TGTGCTAGTGGTTGGGGGGGTAGTAGCAATGAGCAGTTCTTC

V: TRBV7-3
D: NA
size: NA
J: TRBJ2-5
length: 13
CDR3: CASSLGRFETQYF
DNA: TGTGCCAGCAGCTTAGGGAGGTTCGAGACCCAGTACTTC

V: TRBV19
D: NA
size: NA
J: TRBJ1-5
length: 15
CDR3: CASRPLDSSNQPQHF
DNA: TGTGCCAGTAGACCGTTGGACAGTAGCAATCAGCCCCAGCATTTT

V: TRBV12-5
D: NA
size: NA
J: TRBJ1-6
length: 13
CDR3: CASGLLGNSPLHF
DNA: TGTGCTAGTGGTTTGCTAGGTAATTCACCCCTCCACTTT

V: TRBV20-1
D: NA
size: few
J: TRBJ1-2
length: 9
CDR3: CSAGGGYTF
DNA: TGCAGTGCCGGCGGGGGCTACACCTTC

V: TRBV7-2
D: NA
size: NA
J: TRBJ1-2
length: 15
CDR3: CASSLEGGQTYGYTF
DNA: TGTGCCAGCAGCTTAGAGGGGGGGCAGACCTATGGCTACACCTTC

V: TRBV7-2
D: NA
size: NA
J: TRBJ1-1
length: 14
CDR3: CASSFRAMNTEAFF
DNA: TGTGCCAGCAGCTTCCGTGCTATGAACACTGAAGCTTTCTTT

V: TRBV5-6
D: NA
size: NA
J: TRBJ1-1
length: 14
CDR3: CASSLAQMNTEAFF
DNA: TGTGCCAGCAGCTTGGCACAAATGAACACTGAAGCTTTCTTT

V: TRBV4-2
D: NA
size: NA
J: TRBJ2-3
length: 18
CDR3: CASSALGAPGFSTDTQYF
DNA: TGTGCCAGCAGCGCCTTGGGAGCTCCGGGTTTTAGCACAGATACGCAGTATTTT